The sequence of this T cell receptor beta chain was determined in a study of blood T cells in healthy people across ages. This clonotype has just a few counts. Antigen unknown. Points from the study as a whole: There was a strong correlation between TCR beta diversity and naive T cell percentage. A greater number of naive CD4+ cells and higher diversity distinguished long-lived donors from aged donors.

Healthy Caucasian individuals from Russia aged about 6 to 95 were enrolled as donors. For the second PCR, which ran for about 6 to 11 cycles, a sample-barcoded 5' primer and a J-beta primer mix were used. Samples each returned at least 2.5 million CDR3-containing paired-end reads. Each CDR3 protein is one row after TCRdb ran MiXCR on the 5' RACE reads. The sample shows fewer than 2 million distinct CDR3 sequences, about two fifths of them seen only once. Trimming left V 3 bases short and J 7 bases short, with 15 bases between. Germline values: CDR1 SQVTM, CDR2 ANQGSEA. The CDR3 is made up of 13 amino acids.

The sequence was obtained from a human donor in good health. The chain recombines TRBV29-1 with TRBJ1-1; maybe TRBD1 (5 bases). What was sequenced was blood. In DNA form, the CDR3 reads TGCAGCGTTGACAGGGTCCTAGGGAGTGAAGCTTTCTTT. Residues: CSVDRVLGSEAFF.